A single sample is the source of the 15 T cell receptor beta chains below, sequenced in a study of technical replicates of blood from four donors. Sequenced by immunoSEQ multiplex PCR; TCRdb stores in-frame clones only, minus some. The sample shows roughly 100,000 clones, 96% of them seen only once. Sequenced input: T cells isolated from PBMCs. These receptors all come from a human donor in good health.

The genes are TRBV19 and TRBJ1-2, with D possibly matching TRBD1 (6 bases). V was pared by 1 base and J by 2 bases, with 8 bases between. The CDR3 spans 14 residues. Germline CDR1 reads LNHDA; CDR2 reads SQIVND (reference sequence). The CDR3 coding sequence is TGTGCCAGTAGTATAGCGGACAGCAACTATGGCTACACCTTC. This sequence encodes CASSIADSNYGYTF.

The chain combines TRBV4-1 with TRBJ2-1, with 8 bases matching TRBD2. Germline V CDR1 and CDR2: MGHRA, YSYEKL. Trimming cost V 1 base and J 16 bases; bases outside gene matches: 21. There are 17 residues in the CDR3. CDR3 sequence (DNA): TGCGCCAGCAGCCAAGCTACCCTAAGCGGGAGTCAGGATCCGGAATTCTTC. The encoded protein is CASSQATLSGSQDPEFF.

This clone occurred once. The V call is TRBV4-3, the J call TRBJ2-1; 11 nucleotides line up with TRBD2. CDR1 is LGHNA and CDR2 is YSLEER in the germline V gene. CDR3 length: 15 amino acids. Trimming at V came to 3 bases and at J to 6 bases, leaving 4 bases not matched to a gene. The CDR3 DNA sequence: TGCGCCAGCAGCCAGGCCGGGACTAGCGGCAATGAGCAGTTCTTC. This translates into CASSQAGTSGNEQFF.

This chain links TRBV7-8 with TRBJ2-1, with D maybe TRBD1 (5 bases). V shed 5 bases and J shed 0 bases, with 14 bases lying between them. Germline CDR1 SGHVS, CDR2 FQNEAQ. The CDR3 loop spans 16 amino acids. This CDR3 reads CASSPRQRFSYNEQFF. The CDR3 DNA sequence: TGTGCCAGCAGCCCCAGACAGCGTTTCTCCTACAATGAGCAGTTCTTC.

This chain joins TRBV19 and TRBJ1-5, with D unresolved. The CDR3 covers 11 residues. CDR1 and CDR2 from the germline V gene are LNHDA and SQIVND (reference sequence). Trimming removed 6 bases from V and 7 bases from J, with 7 bases in between. CDR3 sequence (DNA): TGTGCCAGTAGCCGCGGGCAGCCCCAGCATTTT. Amino acids: CASSRGQPQHF.

The chain is built from TRBV30 and TRBJ2-1, with D unresolved. Per germline, CDR1 GTSNPN and CDR2 SVGIG (reference sequence). V gave up 6 bases and J gave up 4 bases, with 4 bases separating them. This CDR3 has 10 amino acids. The DNA for the CDR3 is TGTGCCTGTTCATACAATGAGCAGTTCTTC. It yields the protein CACSYNEQFF.

This clone was picked up one time. The rearrangement links TRBV13 to TRBJ2-2, with TRBD2 identical over 7 bases. This CDR3 has 11 residues. In germline, CDR1 is PRHDT, CDR2 FYEKMQ (reference sequence). Trimming at V came to 10 bases and at J to 7 bases, leaving 3 bases not matched to a gene. CDR3 loop: CANGGNGELFF. CDR3 bases: TGTGCCAACGGGGGGAACGGGGAGCTGTTTTTT.

J is TRBJ2-7 and V is TRBV27; D gene uncertain. The CDR3 loop spans 15 amino acids. V lost 5 bases and J 0 bases, leaving 14 bases between the germline ends. Germline CDR1 MNHEY, CDR2 SMNVEV (reference sequence). The CDR3 DNA follows: TGTGCCAGCAGTCGCACGGTGATTGGCTCCTACGAGCAGTACTTC. This translates into CASSRTVIGSYEQYF.

V and J are TRBV6-6 and TRBJ2-7, with D perhaps matching TRBD1 (5 bases). Germline V gene lookup returns CDR1 MNHNY and CDR2 SVGAGI (reference sequence). The CDR3 is 15 amino acids. Trimming removed 5 bases from V and 0 bases from J, with 14 bases in between. The CDR3 DNA follows: TGTGCCAGCAGTACAACTCAGGGAAACTCCTACGAGCAGTACTTC. It translates to CASSTTQGNSYEQYF.

The chain combines TRBV6-1 with TRBJ2-7; possible D gene TRBD2, 5 bases. The CDR3 spans 15 residues. The germline V gene has CDR1 MNHNS and CDR2 SASEGT. Between the trimmed V and J ends, which lost 1 base and 2 bases, there was a span of 12 bases. CDR3 amino acids: CASSEENDYAYEQYF. The DNA for the CDR3 is TGTGCCAGCAGTGAAGAGAACGACTACGCCTACGAGCAGTACTTC.

The rearrangement links TRBV19 to TRBJ1-1; D perhaps matches TRBD1 (5 bases). V was cut by 0 bases and J by 3 bases, with 5 bases left in between. This CDR3 has 13 residues. Germline V gives CDR1 LNHDA, CDR2 SQIVND (reference sequence). The CDR3 protein is CASSIEGHTEAFF. The CDR3 DNA is TGTGCCAGTAGTATAGAGGGGCACACTGAAGCTTTCTTT.

In this sample, this clone turned up once. V usage is TRBV2 and J usage is TRBJ2-3; 9 bases match TRBD1. Per the germline V gene, CDR1 is SNHLY and CDR2 is FYNNEI. The trim removed 2 bases at V and 6 bases at J, leaving 12 bases unmatched. The CDR3 loop spans 17 amino acids. CDR3 in DNA: TGTGCCAGCAGTGAAAGCAGGGGACAGGGCCTTCAGGATACGCAGTATTTT. This sequence encodes CASSESRGQGLQDTQYF.

This clone was counted a single time. This chain uses TRBV2 with TRBJ2-1; 10 nucleotides match TRBD1. CDR1 and CDR2 (germline): SNHLY, FYNNEI. CDR3 length equals 12 residues. The CDR3 nucleotides read TGTGCGGGGACAGGGGTACCCAATGAGCAGTTCTTC. This sequence encodes CAGTGVPNEQFF. Supplemented by reference TRBV2 and TRBJ2-1, the full variable domain reads EPEVTQTPSHQVTQMGQEVILRCVPISNHLYFYWYRQILGQKVEFLVSFYNNEISEKSEIFDDQFSVERPDGSNFTLKIRSTKLEDSAMYFCAGTGVPNEQFFGPGTRLTVL.

The chain couples TRBV5-1 to TRBJ1-1; TRBD1 aligns across 7 bases. Trimming removed 0 bases from V and 0 bases from J; junction bases left unmatched: 2. The CDR3 length is 15 residues. Looked up from germline, CDR1 is SGHRS and CDR2 is YFSETQ. CDR3 protein: CASSLVGQMNTEAFF. In DNA, the CDR3 is TGCGCCAGCAGCTTGGTGGGACAGATGAACACTGAAGCTTTCTTT.

This clone was counted a single time. V usage is TRBV21-1 and J usage is TRBJ2-5; TRBD2, the table's D call, was not compared with the DNA. TRBV21-1 is termed a pseudogene. The CDR3 consists of 15 residues. CDR3 protein: CASSKLGDSEETQYF. CDR3 coding DNA: TGTGCCAGCAGCAAACTGGGGGACTCCGAAGAGACCCAGTACTTC.